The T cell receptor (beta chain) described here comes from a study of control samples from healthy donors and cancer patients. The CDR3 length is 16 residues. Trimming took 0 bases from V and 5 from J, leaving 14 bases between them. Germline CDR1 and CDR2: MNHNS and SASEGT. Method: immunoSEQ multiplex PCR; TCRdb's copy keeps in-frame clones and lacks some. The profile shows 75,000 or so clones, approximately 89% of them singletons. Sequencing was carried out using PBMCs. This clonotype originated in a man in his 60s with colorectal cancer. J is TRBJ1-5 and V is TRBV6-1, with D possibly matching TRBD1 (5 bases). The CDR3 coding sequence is TGTGCCAGCAGTGAAGCGGAGGGACTCTTTCATCAGCCCCAGCATTTT. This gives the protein CASSEAEGLFHQPQHF.